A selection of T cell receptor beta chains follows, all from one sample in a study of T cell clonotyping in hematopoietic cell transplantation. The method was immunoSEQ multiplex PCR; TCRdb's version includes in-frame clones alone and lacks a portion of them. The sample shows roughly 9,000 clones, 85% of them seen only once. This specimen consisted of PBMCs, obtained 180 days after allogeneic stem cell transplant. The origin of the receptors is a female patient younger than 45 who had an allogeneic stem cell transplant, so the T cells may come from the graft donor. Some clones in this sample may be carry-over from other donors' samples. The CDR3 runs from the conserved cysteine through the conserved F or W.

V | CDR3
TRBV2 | CASSSLLAGNTIYF
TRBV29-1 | CSVAVLHEQYF
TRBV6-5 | CASSYSGGSGNQPQHF
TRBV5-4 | CASSSGQGTTNEKLFF
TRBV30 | CAWSNVEGFTGELFF
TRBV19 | CASSLGGDSPLHF
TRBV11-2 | CASSLTAQRYTGELFF
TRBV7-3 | CASSLTRTHEQFF
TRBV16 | CASSQHSGTQETQYF
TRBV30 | CAGAPLGKSGELFF
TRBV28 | CASSLDLGGYGYTF
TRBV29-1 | CSVIAWDTAGYTF
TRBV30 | CAWSVVLAHGYTF
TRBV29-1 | CSVVGRNEYNEQFF
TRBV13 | CASSPADSFYGYTF
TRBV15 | CATSLSYGELFF
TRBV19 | CASSRQGALDTQYF
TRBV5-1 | CASGGGVNTEAFF
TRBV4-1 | CASSLGSGGASETQYF
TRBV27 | CASSLQARGYGYTF
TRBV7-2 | CASSRPGLAGASGANVLTF
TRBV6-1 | CASSNIHRNQPQHF
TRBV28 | CASSSTVTLVREQYF
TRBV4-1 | CASSQERGGGGDGYTF
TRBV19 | CASSIERATEAFF
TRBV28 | CASSSADTTGGTEAFF
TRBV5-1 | CASSLVLSGAYNEQFF
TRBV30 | CAWSRLVTYGYTF
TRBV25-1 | CASSESGRREETQYF
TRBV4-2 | CASSLGWGAGTGELFF
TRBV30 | CAWSVLWERNTIYF
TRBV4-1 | CASGQGEKLGESYGYTF
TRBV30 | CAWSRSPYIASGVPKETQYF
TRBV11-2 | CASSLGTETTYGYTF
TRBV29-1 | CSVARGPYEQYF
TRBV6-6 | CASSRQQNSPLHF
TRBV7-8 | CASSSPGTGRTVPLHF
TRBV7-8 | CASSLEGGTGGAETQYF
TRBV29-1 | CSVWGSGANVLTF
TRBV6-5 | CASSYSLAGGVDTQYF
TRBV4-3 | CASSQGTSGGPHNEQFF
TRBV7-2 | CASGRAGDETQYF
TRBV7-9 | CATKQGAGYEQYF
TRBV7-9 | CASSRHAPPGTEAFF
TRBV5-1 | CASRTGASNTEAFF
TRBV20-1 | CSASATDTQYF